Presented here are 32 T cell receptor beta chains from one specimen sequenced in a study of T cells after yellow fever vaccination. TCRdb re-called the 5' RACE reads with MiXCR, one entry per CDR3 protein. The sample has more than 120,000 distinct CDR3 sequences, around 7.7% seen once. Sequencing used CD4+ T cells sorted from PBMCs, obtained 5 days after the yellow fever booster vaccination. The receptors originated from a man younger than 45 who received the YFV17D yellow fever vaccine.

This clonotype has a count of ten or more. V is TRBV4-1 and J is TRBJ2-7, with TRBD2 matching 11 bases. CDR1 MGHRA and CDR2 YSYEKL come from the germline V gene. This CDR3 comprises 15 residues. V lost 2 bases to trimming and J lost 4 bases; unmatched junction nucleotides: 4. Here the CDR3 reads CASSQPTSGKYEQYF. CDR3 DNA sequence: TGCGCCAGCAGCCAACCGACTAGCGGGAAATACGAGCAGTACTTC.

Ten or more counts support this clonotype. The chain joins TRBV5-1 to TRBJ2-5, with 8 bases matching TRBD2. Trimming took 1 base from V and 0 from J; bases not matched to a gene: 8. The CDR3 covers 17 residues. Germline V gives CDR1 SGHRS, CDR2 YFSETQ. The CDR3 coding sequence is TGCGCCAGCAGCTTGCAAGGGACTAGGGGAAACCAAGAGACCCAGTACTTC. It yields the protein CASSLQGTRGNQETQYF.

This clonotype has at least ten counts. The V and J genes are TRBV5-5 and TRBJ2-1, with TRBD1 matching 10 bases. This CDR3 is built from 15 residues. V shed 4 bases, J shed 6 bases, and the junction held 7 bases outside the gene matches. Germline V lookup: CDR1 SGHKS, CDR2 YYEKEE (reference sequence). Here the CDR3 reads CASSLGQGSGNEQFF. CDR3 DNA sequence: TGTGCCAGCAGCCTGGGACAGGGGTCCGGCAATGAGCAGTTCTTC.

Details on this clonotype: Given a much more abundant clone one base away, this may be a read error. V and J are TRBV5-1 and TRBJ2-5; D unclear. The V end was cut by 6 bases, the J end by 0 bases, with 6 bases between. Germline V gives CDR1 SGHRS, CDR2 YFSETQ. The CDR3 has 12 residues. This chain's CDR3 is CASTSNQETQYF. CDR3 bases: TGCGCCAGCACGAGTAACCAAGAGACCCAGTACTTC.

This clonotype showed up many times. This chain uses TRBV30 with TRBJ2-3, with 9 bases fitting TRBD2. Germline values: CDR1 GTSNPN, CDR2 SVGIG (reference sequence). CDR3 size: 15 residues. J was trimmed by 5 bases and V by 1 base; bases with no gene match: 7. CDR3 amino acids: CAWSGVAGAIDTQYF. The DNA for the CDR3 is TGTGCCTGGAGTGGGGTAGCGGGAGCAATAGATACGCAGTATTTT.

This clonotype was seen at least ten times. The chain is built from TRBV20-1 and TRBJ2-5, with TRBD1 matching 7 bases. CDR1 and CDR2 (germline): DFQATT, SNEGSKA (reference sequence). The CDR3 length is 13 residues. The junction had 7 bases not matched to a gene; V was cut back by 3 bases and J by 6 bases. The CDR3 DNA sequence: TGCAGTGCTAGCCCCAGACAGGGCCAGACCCAGTACTTC. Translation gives CSASPRQGQTQYF.

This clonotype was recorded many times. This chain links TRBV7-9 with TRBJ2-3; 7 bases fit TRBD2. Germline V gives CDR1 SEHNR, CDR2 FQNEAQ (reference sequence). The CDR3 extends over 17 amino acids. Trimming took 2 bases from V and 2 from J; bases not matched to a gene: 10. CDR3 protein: CASSLWGGDLNTDTQYF. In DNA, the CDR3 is TGTGCCAGCAGCTTATGGGGGGGGGATCTAAACACAGATACGCAGTATTTT.

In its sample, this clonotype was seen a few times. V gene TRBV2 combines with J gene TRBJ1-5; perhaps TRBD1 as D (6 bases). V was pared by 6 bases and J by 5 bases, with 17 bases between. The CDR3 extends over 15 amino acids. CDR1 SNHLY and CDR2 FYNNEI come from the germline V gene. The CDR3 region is CASRDDTGYYQPQHF. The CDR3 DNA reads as TGTGCCAGCAGGGACGATACAGGGTATTATCAGCCCCAGCATTTT.

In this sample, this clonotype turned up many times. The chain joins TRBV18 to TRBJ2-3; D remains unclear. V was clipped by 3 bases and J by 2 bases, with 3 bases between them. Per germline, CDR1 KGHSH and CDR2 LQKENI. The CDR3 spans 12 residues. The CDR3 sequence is CASSPFTDTQYF. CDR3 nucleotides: TGTGCCAGCTCACCTTTCACAGATACGCAGTATTTT.

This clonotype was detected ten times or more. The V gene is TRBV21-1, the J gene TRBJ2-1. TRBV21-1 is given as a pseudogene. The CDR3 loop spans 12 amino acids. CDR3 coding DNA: TGTGCCAGCAGCAAAGGTCGCGCGGAGCAGTTCTTC. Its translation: CASSKGRAEQFF.

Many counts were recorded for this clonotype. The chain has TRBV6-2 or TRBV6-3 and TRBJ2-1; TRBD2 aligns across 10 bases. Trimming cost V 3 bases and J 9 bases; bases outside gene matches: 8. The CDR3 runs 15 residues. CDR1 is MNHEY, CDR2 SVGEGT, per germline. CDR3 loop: CASSYRAGGPSEQFF. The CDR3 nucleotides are TGTGCCAGCAGTTATAGAGCGGGAGGGCCAAGTGAGCAGTTCTTC.

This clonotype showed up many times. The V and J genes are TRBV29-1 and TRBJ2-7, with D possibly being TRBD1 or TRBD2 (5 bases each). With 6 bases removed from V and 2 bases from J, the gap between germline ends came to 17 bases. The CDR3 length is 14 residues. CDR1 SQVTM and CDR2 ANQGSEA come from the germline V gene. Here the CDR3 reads CSVSWAGTTYEQYF. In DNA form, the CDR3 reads TGCAGCGTCTCTTGGGCAGGGACCACCTACGAGCAGTACTTC.

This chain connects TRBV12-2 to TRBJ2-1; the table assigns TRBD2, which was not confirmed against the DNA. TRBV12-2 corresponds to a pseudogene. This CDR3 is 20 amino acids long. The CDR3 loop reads CASRFNPGTSGSPSYNEQFF. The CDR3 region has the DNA TGTGCAAGTCGCTTCAACCCCGGGACTAGCGGGAGCCCCTCCTACAATGAGCAGTTCTTC.

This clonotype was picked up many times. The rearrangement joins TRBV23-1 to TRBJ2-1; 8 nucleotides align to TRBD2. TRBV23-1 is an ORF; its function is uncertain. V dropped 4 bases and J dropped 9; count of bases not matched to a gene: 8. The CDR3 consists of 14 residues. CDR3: CASSPPGTSSEQFF. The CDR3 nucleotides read TGCGCCAGCAGTCCCCCGGGGACTAGTAGTGAGCAGTTCTTC.

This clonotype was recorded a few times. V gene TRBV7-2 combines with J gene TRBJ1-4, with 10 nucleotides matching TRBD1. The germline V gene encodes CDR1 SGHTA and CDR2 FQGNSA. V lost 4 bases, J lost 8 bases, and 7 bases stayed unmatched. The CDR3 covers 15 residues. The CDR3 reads CASSSTGTGAEKLFF. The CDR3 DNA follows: TGTGCCAGCAGCTCCACCGGGACAGGGGCGGAAAAACTGTTTTTT.

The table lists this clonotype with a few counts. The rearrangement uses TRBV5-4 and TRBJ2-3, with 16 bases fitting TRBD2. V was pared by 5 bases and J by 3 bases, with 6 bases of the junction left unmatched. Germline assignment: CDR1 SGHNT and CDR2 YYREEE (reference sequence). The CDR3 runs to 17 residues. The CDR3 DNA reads TGTGCCAGCAGTTCGGGACTAGCGGGAGGGGGGACAGATACGCAGTATTTT. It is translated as CASSSGLAGGGTDTQYF.

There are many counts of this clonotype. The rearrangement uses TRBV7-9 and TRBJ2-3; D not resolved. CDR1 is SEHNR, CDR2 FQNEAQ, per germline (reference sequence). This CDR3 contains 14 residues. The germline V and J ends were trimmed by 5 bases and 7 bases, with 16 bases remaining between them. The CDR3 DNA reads TGTGCCAGCAGCCCCCAGGAGCGCCCTAATACGCAGTATTTT. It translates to CASSPQERPNTQYF.

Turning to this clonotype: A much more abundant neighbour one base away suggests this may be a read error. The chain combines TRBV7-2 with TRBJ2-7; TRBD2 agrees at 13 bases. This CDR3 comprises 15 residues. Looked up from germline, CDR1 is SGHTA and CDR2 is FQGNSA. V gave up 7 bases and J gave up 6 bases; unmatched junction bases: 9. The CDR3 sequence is CASTGLAGRDGEQYF. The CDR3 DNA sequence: TGTGCCAGCACGGGACTAGCGGGAAGAGACGGCGAGCAGTACTTC.

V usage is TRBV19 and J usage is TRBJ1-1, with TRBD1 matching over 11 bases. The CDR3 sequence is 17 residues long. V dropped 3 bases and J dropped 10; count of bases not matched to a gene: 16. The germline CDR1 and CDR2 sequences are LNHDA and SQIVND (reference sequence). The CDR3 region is CASSIVAWTGGDFGAFF. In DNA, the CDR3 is TGTGCCAGTAGTATCGTCGCATGGACAGGGGGCGATTTTGGAGCTTTCTTT.

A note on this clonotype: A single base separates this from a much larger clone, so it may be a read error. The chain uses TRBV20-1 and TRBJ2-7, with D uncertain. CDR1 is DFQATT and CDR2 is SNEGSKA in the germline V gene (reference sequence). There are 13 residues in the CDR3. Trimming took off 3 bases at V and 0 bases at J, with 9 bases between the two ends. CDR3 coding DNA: TGCAGTGCTAGCCAGGAGAGCTCCTACGAGCAGTACTTC. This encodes CSASQESSYEQYF.

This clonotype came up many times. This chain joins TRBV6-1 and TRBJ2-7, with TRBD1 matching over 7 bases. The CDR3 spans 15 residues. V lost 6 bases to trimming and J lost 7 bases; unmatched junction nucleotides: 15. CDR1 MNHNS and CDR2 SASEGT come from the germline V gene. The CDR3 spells CASSLDGTVSEEQYF. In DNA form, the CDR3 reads TGTGCCAGCAGCCTGGACGGGACAGTATCCGAAGAGCAGTACTTC.

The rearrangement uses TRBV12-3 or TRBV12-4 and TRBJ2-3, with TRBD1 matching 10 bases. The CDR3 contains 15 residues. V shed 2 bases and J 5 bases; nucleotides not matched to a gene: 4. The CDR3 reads CASSLRDRGKDTQYF. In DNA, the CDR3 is TGTGCCAGCAGTTTAAGGGACAGGGGTAAAGATACGCAGTATTTT.

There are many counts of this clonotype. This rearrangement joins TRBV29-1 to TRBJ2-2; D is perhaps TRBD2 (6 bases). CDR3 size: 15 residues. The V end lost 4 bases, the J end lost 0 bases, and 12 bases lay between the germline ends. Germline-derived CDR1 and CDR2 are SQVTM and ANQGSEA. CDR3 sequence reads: CSVASGPTNTGELFF. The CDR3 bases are TGCAGCGTTGCCAGCGGGCCTACGAACACCGGGGAGCTGTTTTTT.

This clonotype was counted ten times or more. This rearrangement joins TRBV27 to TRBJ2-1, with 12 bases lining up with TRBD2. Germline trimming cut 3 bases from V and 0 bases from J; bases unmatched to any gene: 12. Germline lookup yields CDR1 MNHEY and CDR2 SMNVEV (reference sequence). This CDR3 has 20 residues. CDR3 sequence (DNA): TGTGCCAGCAGTTTGAAGGGACTAGCGGGCCACCAGAGCTCCTACAATGAGCAGTTCTTC. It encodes CASSLKGLAGHQSSYNEQFF.

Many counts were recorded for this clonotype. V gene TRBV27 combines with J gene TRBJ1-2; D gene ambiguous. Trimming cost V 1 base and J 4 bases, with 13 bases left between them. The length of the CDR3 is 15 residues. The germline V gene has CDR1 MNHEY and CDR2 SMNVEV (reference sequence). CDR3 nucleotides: TGTGCCAGCAGTTTATTGGCTACGGGAGGCTATGGCTACACCTTC. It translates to CASSLLATGGYGYTF.

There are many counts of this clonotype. This CDR3 reads CASSLGGFGTDTQYF. In DNA, the CDR3 is TGTGCCAGCAGTTTAGGAGGTTTTGGCACAGATACGCAGTATTTT. The chain recombines TRBV12-3 or TRBV12-4 with TRBJ2-3; D ambiguous. Deletions cut 1 base from V and 1 base from J, with 9 bases between. The CDR3 is 15 amino acids.

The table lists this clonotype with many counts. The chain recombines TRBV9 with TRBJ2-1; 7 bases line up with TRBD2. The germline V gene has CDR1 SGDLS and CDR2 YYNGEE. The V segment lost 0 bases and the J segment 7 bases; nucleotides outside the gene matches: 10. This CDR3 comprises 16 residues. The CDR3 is CASSVDPSGFGNEQFF. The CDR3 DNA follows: TGTGCCAGCAGCGTAGATCCTAGCGGTTTTGGGAATGAGCAGTTCTTC.

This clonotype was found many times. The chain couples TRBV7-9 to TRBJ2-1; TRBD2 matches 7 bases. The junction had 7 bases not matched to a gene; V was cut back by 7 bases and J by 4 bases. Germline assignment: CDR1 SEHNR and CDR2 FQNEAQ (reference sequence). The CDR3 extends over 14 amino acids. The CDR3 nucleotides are TGTGCCAGCACTTCTAGCGGAGGGTACAATGAGCAGTTCTTC. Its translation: CASTSSGGYNEQFF. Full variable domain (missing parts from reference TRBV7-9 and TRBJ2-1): DTGVSQNPRHKITKRGQNVTFRCDPISEHNRLYWYRQTLGQGPEFLTYFQNEAQLEKSRLLSDRFSAERPKGSFSTLEIQRTEQGDSAMYLCASTSSGGYNEQFFGPGTRLTVL.

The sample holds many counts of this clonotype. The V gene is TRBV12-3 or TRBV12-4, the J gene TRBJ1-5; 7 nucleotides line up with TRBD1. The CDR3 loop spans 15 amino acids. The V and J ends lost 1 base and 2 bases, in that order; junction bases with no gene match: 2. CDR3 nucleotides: TGTGCCAGCAGTTTAGGTGGGACAGGCAATCAGCCCCAGCATTTT. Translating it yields CASSLGGTGNQPQHF.

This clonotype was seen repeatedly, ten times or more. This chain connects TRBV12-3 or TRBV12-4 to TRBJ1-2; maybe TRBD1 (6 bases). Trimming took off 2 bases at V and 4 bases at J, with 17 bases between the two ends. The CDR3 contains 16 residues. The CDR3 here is CASSLTVGATLYGYTF. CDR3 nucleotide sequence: TGTGCCAGCAGTTTAACTGTGGGGGCGACCCTCTATGGCTACACCTTC.

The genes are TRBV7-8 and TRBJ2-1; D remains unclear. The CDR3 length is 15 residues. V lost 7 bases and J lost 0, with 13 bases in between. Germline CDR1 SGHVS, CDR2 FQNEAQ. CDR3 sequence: CASTRGVLSYNEQFF. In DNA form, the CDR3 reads TGTGCCAGCACCCGTGGGGTCCTCTCCTACAATGAGCAGTTCTTC.

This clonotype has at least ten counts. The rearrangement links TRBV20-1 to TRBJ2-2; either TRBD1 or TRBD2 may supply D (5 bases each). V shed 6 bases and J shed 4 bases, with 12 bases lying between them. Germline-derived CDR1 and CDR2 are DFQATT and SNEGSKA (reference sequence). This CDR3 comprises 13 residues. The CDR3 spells CSAPGTTTGELFF. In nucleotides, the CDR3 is TGCAGTGCCCCCGGGACCACCACCGGGGAGCTGTTTTTT.